What follows describes a single TCR beta chain. The sample is drawn from a study of CD4 T cells in relation to SARS-CoV-2 and coronaviruses. Profiling relied on immunoSEQ multiplex PCR, and the TCRdb table lists in-frame clones only, not all of them. The sample has some 60,000 clones, about 91% seen once; the top ten hold approximately 0.37%. The receptor's source is an adult with COVID-19. Sequenced material: naive CD4+ T cells from PBMCs. Specified subset: naive CD4+ T cells isolated by negative enrichment.

The CDR3 nucleotides read TGTGCCAGCAGCTTAGACAGGGCGAACACCGGGGAGCTGTTTTTT. Translation: CASSLDRANTGELFF. This sequence joins TRBV7-8 and TRBJ2-2; D might be TRBD1 (6 bases). Looked up from germline, CDR1 is SGHVS and CDR2 is FQNEAQ. The CDR3 spans 15 residues. V was clipped by 1 base and J by 0 bases, with 6 bases between them.